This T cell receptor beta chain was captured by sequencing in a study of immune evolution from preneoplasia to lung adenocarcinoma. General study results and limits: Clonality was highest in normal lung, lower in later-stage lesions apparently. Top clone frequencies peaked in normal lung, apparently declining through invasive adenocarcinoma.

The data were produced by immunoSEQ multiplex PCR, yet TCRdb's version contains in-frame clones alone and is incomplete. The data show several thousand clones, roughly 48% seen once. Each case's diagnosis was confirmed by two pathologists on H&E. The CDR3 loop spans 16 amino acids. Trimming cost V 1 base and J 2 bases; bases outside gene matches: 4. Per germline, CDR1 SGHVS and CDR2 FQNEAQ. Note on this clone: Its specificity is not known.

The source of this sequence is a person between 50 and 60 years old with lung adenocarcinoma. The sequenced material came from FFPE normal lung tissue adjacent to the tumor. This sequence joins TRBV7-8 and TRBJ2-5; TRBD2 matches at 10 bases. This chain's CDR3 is CASSLGASGSQETQYF. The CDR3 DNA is TGTGCCAGCAGCTTAGGGGCTAGCGGGAGTCAAGAGACCCAGTACTTC. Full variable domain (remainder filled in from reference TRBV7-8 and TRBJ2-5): GAGVSQSPRYKVAKRGQDVALRCDPISGHVSLFWYQQALGQGPEFLTYFQNEAQLDKSGLPSDRFFAERPEGSVSTLKIQRTQQEDSAVYLCASSLGASGSQETQYFGPGTRLLVL.